This T cell receptor (beta chain) was retrieved from a study of blood T cell repertoires in COVID-19. About the study: The analysed material was cDNA or gDNA that came from T cells, B-cell-depleted T cells, or PBMCs.

Only in-frame clones appear in the TCRdb table, and some are missing; sequencing was by immunoSEQ multiplex PCR. The data show around 150,000 clones, approximately 82% seen once. The sample taken for sequencing was peripheral blood. This clonotype originated in a woman older than 75 with acute or convalescent COVID-19.

CDR3 protein: CASSLQVTSSYEQYF. CDR3 sequence (DNA): TGTGCCAGCAGCTTACAGGTTACGAGCTCCTACGAGCAGTACTTC. This chain links TRBV11-2 with TRBJ2-7; D is ambiguous. This CDR3 contains 15 residues. CDR1 is SGHAT and CDR2 is FQNNGV in the germline V gene. V shed 2 bases and J shed 0 bases, with 11 bases lying between them.